The next 32 T cell receptor beta chains were all read from a single sample in a study of shared clonotypes between healthy human individuals (dated by TCRdb to the early 2020s). Library construction relied on the immunoSEQ multiplex PCR assay. The source is immuneACCESS, and TCRdb retained only in-frame sequences with V and J called. Part of the clones is not carried over; for the studies checked, unresolved V genes explain less than half of this, and the remainder is unexplained. The sample records roughly 1 million clones, approximately 68% of which are singletons. The ten top clones hold approximately 1.5% of the sample. The source material was memory CD4+ T cells sorted from blood. The sample's cell subset or site label is to be understood as: CD45RA-negative fraction. The origin of the receptors is a man aged 18-30 years in good health.

V gene TRBV5-6 combines with J gene TRBJ2-2; D possibly uses TRBD1 or TRBD2 (5 bases each). CDR1 is SGHDT and CDR2 is YYEEEE in the germline V gene. The CDR3 is 16 residues long. Trimming cost V 4 bases and J 0 bases, with 13 bases left between them. CDR3 in amino acids: CASSVAPGPNTGELFF. The CDR3 DNA reads as TGTGCCAGCAGCGTAGCTCCGGGACCGAACACCGGGGAGCTGTTTTTT.

The chain has TRBV18 and TRBJ1-1; 12 bases agree with TRBD1. The CDR3 contains 17 residues. Germline values: CDR1 KGHSH, CDR2 LQKENI. The ends lost 3 bases at V and 1 base at J; junction bases unmatched: 6. The CDR3 DNA reads as TGTGCCAGCTCACCCTCGGGACAGGGGGCAGGGAACACTGAAGCTTTCTTT. Protein product: CASSPSGQGAGNTEAFF.

The chain combines TRBV7-8 with TRBJ2-2; no definite D call. This CDR3 has 14 residues. In germline, CDR1 is SGHVS, CDR2 FQNEAQ. Trimming took off 1 base at V and 4 bases at J, with 7 bases between the two ends. The CDR3 nucleotides read TGTGCCAGCAGCTTAGAGGGCCGCACCGGGGAGCTGTTTTTT. Translating gives CASSLEGRTGELFF.

The rearrangement uses TRBV5-4 and TRBJ2-1, with 13 bases aligning to TRBD2. The CDR3 contains 16 residues. Per germline, CDR1 SGHNT and CDR2 YYREEE (reference sequence). V lost 4 bases to trimming and J lost 6 bases; unmatched junction nucleotides: 7. The CDR3 DNA follows: TGTGCCAGCAGCCGATATACTAGCGGGGGGGTCAATGAGCAGTTCTTC. This gives the protein CASSRYTSGGVNEQFF.

The chain joins TRBV6-5 to TRBJ2-7; a weak D match, TRBD1 (6 bases). The V end lost 0 bases, the J end lost 6 bases, and 18 bases lay between the germline ends. The CDR3 covers 16 residues. CDR1 MNHEY and CDR2 SVGAGI come from the germline V gene. The CDR3 DNA reads TGTGCCAGCAGTTACTCCTGGGGCAGGGGAGCGGCCGAGCAGTACTTC. Its protein product is CASSYSWGRGAAEQYF.

The chain carries TRBV10-3 and TRBJ2-7; 9 nucleotides align to TRBD1. CDR3 length: 14 residues. J gave up 9 bases and V 3 bases, and 9 bases lay outside the gene matches. The germline V gene has CDR1 ENHRY and CDR2 SYGVKD. The CDR3 coding sequence is TGTGCCATCAGTGAAGGGACAGGGAACCTCCCGCAGTACTTC. Encoded protein: CAISEGTGNLPQYF.

The chain carries TRBV11-2 and TRBJ2-1, with D possibly TRBD1 on 5 matching bases. Germline CDR1 is SGHAT and CDR2 is FQNNGV. The CDR3 consists of 16 residues. The V end lost 5 bases, the J end lost 3 bases, and 17 bases lay between the germline ends. The CDR3 sequence is CASSPRFGADYNEQFF. The DNA of the CDR3 is TGTGCCAGCAGCCCGAGGTTTGGGGCGGACTACAATGAGCAGTTCTTC.

V and J are TRBV28 and TRBJ1-6, with D unresolved. Germline values: CDR1 MDHEN, CDR2 SYDVKM. The length of the CDR3 is 15 residues. Trimming took 6 bases from V and 6 from J, leaving 15 bases between them. This CDR3 reads CASRINRLTNSPLHF. As DNA, the CDR3 is TGTGCCAGCAGGATAAACAGATTAACTAATTCACCCCTCCACTTT.

The rearrangement uses TRBV5-6 and TRBJ2-1; no reliable D call. The CDR3 extends over 14 amino acids. Per the germline V gene, CDR1 is SGHDT and CDR2 is YYEEEE. Deletions cut 0 bases from V and 5 bases from J, with 9 bases between. As DNA, the CDR3 is TGTGCCAGCAGCTTGGTGGACGTACACAATGAGCAGTTCTTC. It yields the protein CASSLVDVHNEQFF.

The chain employs TRBV29-1 and TRBJ2-3; no clear D gene. CDR3 length: 16 amino acids. Germline V gives CDR1 SQVTM, CDR2 ANQGSEA. V was trimmed by 6 bases and J by 3 bases, leaving 22 bases between them. The CDR3 DNA reads TGCAGCGTGGCTAAGACGGCCAGGAGAGGAACAGATACGCAGTATTTT. This sequence encodes CSVAKTARRGTDTQYF.

This clone was found many times. The chain combines TRBV28 with TRBJ2-1, with a tentative D call TRBD2 (6 bases). CDR1 is MDHEN, CDR2 SYDVKM, per germline. Trimming pared 5 bases from V and 0 bases from J, leaving 11 bases between. The CDR3 extends over 15 amino acids. The CDR3 DNA is TGTGCCAGCAGTACCCCGACTAGCTCCTACAATGAGCAGTTCTTC. As protein: CASSTPTSSYNEQFF.

This rearrangement joins TRBV11-2 to TRBJ2-3; the match to TRBD2 covers 9 bases. CDR1 and CDR2 from the germline V gene are SGHAT and FQNNGV. Trimming at V came to 2 bases and at J to 2 bases, leaving 11 bases not matched to a gene. This CDR3 has 18 residues. CDR3: CASSLTQGGGGVTDTQYF. The CDR3 region has the DNA TGTGCCAGCAGCTTAACCCAGGGAGGCGGGGGGGTCACAGATACGCAGTATTTT.

The chain has TRBV7-2 and TRBJ1-6; D unclear. The CDR3 is 14 amino acids. Germline V gene sequence: CDR1 SGHTA, CDR2 FQGNSA. V was shortened by 1 base and J by 7 bases, with 8 bases between the two germline ends. The CDR3 DNA follows: TGTGCCAGCAGCTTAGGGGCCAGGAATTCACCCCTCCACTTT. It yields the protein CASSLGARNSPLHF.

This clone was found many times. This chain links TRBV6-6 with TRBJ1-5; TRBD1 agrees at 7 bases. The V gene end was trimmed by 6 bases and the J gene end by 4 bases; junction bases not matched to a gene: 3. This CDR3 contains 13 residues. Per germline, CDR1 MNHNY and CDR2 SVGAGI (reference sequence). CDR3 sequence: CASRGQANQPQHF. The DNA for the CDR3 is TGTGCCAGCAGAGGACAGGCAAATCAGCCCCAGCATTTT.

This chain links TRBV5-1 with TRBJ2-5, with D uncertain. V was shortened by 5 bases and J by 3 bases, with 11 bases between the two germline ends. CDR1 and CDR2 (germline): SGHRS, YFSETQ. There are 13 residues in the CDR3. The CDR3 DNA reads TGCGCCAGCAGTGTTGTGGGGAAAGAGACCCAGTACTTC. This gives the protein CASSVVGKETQYF. The full variable domain, its missing parts supplied by reference TRBV5-1 and TRBJ2-5, is KAGVTQTPRYLIKTRGQQVTLSCSPISGHRSVSWYQQTPGQGLQFLFEYFSETQRNKGNFPGRFSGRQFSNSRSEMNVSTLELGDSALYLCASSVVGKETQYFGPGTRLLVL.

The chain couples TRBV29-1 to TRBJ2-5; 7 positions agree with TRBD2. Losses at the gene ends were 4 bases for V and 10 bases for J; bases not matched to a gene: 18. CDR3 size: 15 residues. Per germline, CDR1 SQVTM and CDR2 ANQGSEA. The CDR3 reads CSVAPRLADPGGQYF. DNA for the CDR3: TGCAGCGTTGCCCCTCGTCTAGCAGATCCGGGGGGCCAGTACTTC.

The V call is TRBV5-1, the J call TRBJ2-3; D not resolved. V was clipped by 2 bases and J by 1 base, with 8 bases between them. Germline values: CDR1 SGHRS, CDR2 YFSETQ. There are 14 residues in the CDR3. CDR3 DNA: TGCGCCAGCAGCTTAGTTCAGGGCACAGATACGCAGTATTTT. Amino acid sequence: CASSLVQGTDTQYF. Variable domain in full (rest from reference TRBV5-1 and TRBJ2-3): KAGVTQTPRYLIKTRGQQVTLSCSPISGHRSVSWYQQTPGQGLQFLFEYFSETQRNKGNFPGRFSGRQFSNSRSEMNVSTLELGDSALYLCASSLVQGTDTQYFGPGTRLTVL.

The V and J genes are TRBV14 and TRBJ2-1; 9 nucleotides align to TRBD2. The germline gives CDR1 SGHDN, CDR2 FVKESK. The CDR3 totals 17 residues. J lost 7 bases, V lost 0 bases, and 10 bases had no gene match. The CDR3 is CASSQDRRGGLRNEQFF. CDR3 nucleotides: TGTGCCAGCAGCCAAGATAGGCGGGGGGGCCTGAGAAATGAGCAGTTCTTC.

The V gene is TRBV6-6, the J gene TRBJ2-3, with a tentative D call TRBD2 (6 bases). The CDR3 length is 14 residues. In germline, CDR1 is MNHNY, CDR2 SVGAGI (reference sequence). V was cut by 4 bases and J by 4 bases, with 12 bases left in between. The CDR3 protein is CASSFGGGADTQYF. Written as DNA, the CDR3 is TGTGCCAGCAGTTTCGGGGGTGGCGCAGATACGCAGTATTTT.

The V and J genes are TRBV15 and TRBJ2-1; TRBD2 matches at 11 bases. There are 16 residues in the CDR3. The germline V gene has CDR1 LNHNV and CDR2 YYDKDF (reference sequence). The ends lost 3 bases at V and 5 bases at J; junction bases unmatched: 6. In DNA, the CDR3 is TGTGCCACCAGCAGTTTAGCGGGAGGGCCTGACAATGAGCAGTTCTTC. This sequence encodes CATSSLAGGPDNEQFF. Based on the CDR3 plus reference TRBV15 and TRBJ2-1, the full variable domain is DAMVIQNPRYQVTQFGKPVTLSCSQTLNHNVMYWYQQKSSQAPKLLFHYYDKDFNNEADTPDNFQSRRPNTSFCFLDIRSPGLGDTAMYLCATSSLAGGPDNEQFFGPGTRLTVL.

Concerning this clone: The same CDR3 arises from other DNA sequences in this sample as well. Here the CDR3 reads CAWSAVTEAFF. The CDR3 bases are TGTGCCTGGAGTGCGGTTACTGAAGCTTTCTTT. This rearrangement joins TRBV30 to TRBJ1-1; D uncertain. The CDR3 extends over 11 amino acids. Germline CDR1 reads GTSNPN; CDR2 reads SVGIG (reference sequence). Trimming removed 1 base from V and 5 bases from J, with 5 bases in between.

The genes are TRBV18 and TRBJ1-1, with D possibly being TRBD1 (6 bases). CDR1 KGHSH and CDR2 LQKENI come from the germline V gene. CDR3 length: 14 amino acids. V was cut by 5 bases and J by 7 bases, with 17 bases left in between. CDR3 nucleotide sequence: TGTGCCAGCTCAGATAGGACAGAGCCAATTGAAGCTTTCTTT. Encoded protein: CASSDRTEPIEAFF.

This clone was detected only once. The junction does not match germline at one end; this may be a read error. The chain is built from TRBV18 and TRBJ2-1; TRBD1 matches 7 bases. Germline lookup yields CDR1 KGHSH and CDR2 LQKENI. This CDR3 is 15 amino acids long. CDR3 residues: CTSLDNRGSYNEQFF. CDR3 nucleotides: TGTACCAGCCTAGATAACAGGGGCTCCTACAATGAGCAGTTCTTC.

The chain employs TRBV25-1 and TRBJ1-2; 8 bases fit TRBD1. The V and J ends lost 4 bases and 8 bases, in that order; junction bases with no gene match: 6. The germline gives CDR1 MGHDK, CDR2 SYGVNS. The CDR3 length is 13 residues. In DNA, the CDR3 is TGTGCCAGCAGTGCCCGGACAGGGACGGGCTACACCTTC. This sequence encodes CASSARTGTGYTF.

This chain connects TRBV25-1 to TRBJ1-5, with TRBD1 matching over 9 bases. Unmatched junction bases numbered 1, after V lost 3 bases and J lost 4 bases. CDR1 is MGHDK, CDR2 SYGVNS, per germline. The length of the CDR3 is 14 residues. The CDR3 reads CASSETGGNQPQHF. The CDR3 DNA reads TGTGCCAGCAGTGAGACAGGGGGTAATCAGCCCCAGCATTTT. The full variable domain, in which reference TRBV25-1 and TRBJ1-5 provide the parts outside the CDR3, is EADIYQTPRYLVIGTGKKITLECSQTMGHDKMYWYQQDPGMELHLIHYSYGVNSTEKGDLSSESTVSRIRTEHFPLTLESARPSHTSQYLCASSETGGNQPQHFGDGTRLSIL.

About this clone itself: One end of the junction does not line up with germline, which may come from a read error. The gene calls are TRBV7-7 and TRBJ2-7; possibly TRBD2 for D (7 bases). Germline assignment: CDR1 SSHAT and CDR2 FNYEAQ (reference sequence). The CDR3 loop spans 14 amino acids. In DNA, the CDR3 is TGTGCTAGCAGCTTAGTAGGGGGAGGGGACGAGCAGTACTTC. Translating it yields CASSLVGGGDEQYF.

V usage is TRBV30 and J usage is TRBJ1-1; D gene ambiguous. V lost 1 base, J lost 11 bases, and 20 bases lay in between. Germline CDR1 is GTSNPN and CDR2 is SVGIG (reference sequence). The CDR3 spans 14 residues. This CDR3 is CAWSALVVQSGAFF. The CDR3 DNA follows: TGTGCCTGGAGTGCTTTGGTCGTCCAAAGTGGGGCTTTCTTT. Full variable domain (remainder filled in from reference TRBV30 and TRBJ1-1): SQTIHQWPATLVQPVGSPLSLECTVEGTSNPNLYWYRQAAGRGLQLLFYSVGIGQISSEVPQNLSASRPQDRQFILSSKKLLLSDSGFYLCAWSALVVQSGAFFGQGTRLTVV.

V is TRBV11-2 and J is TRBJ1-6, with D hard to call. The CDR3 consists of 13 residues. The germline V gene has CDR1 SGHAT and CDR2 FQNNGV. Between the trimmed V and J ends, which lost 1 base and 9 bases, there was a span of 7 bases. CDR3 loop: CASSLGGSSPLHF. In nucleotides, the CDR3 is TGTGCCAGCAGCTTAGGAGGGAGTTCACCCCTCCACTTT. The full variable domain, with the rest looked up from reference TRBV11-2 and TRBJ1-6, is EAGVAQSPRYKIIEKRQSVAFWCNPISGHATLYWYQQILGQGPKLLIQFQNNGVVDDSQLPKDRFSAERLKGVDSTLKIQPAKLEDSAVYLCASSLGGSSPLHFGNGTRLTVT.

The gene calls are TRBV2 and TRBJ2-2; maybe TRBD1 (6 bases). Germline loops: CDR1 SNHLY, CDR2 FYNNEI. V gave up 7 bases and J gave up 6 bases, with 18 bases separating them. The length of the CDR3 is 15 residues. As DNA, the CDR3 is TGTGCCAGCACCCCCGGGCCTAAGGGGGCCGGGGAGCTGTTTTTT. Protein: CASTPGPKGAGELFF.

The rearrangement joins TRBV30 to TRBJ1-2; 10 positions match TRBD1. CDR3 length: 14 residues. Germline lookup yields CDR1 GTSNPN and CDR2 SVGIG (reference sequence). V was pared by 2 bases and J by 8 bases, with 8 bases of the junction left unmatched. The CDR3 here is CAWSSDRGRRGYTF. The CDR3 DNA reads TGTGCCTGGAGTTCCGACAGGGGGCGCAGGGGCTACACCTTC. Full variable domain (remainder filled in from reference TRBV30 and TRBJ1-2): SQTIHQWPATLVQPVGSPLSLECTVEGTSNPNLYWYRQAAGRGLQLLFYSVGIGQISSEVPQNLSASRPQDRQFILSSKKLLLSDSGFYLCAWSSDRGRRGYTFGSGTRLTVV.

This sequence joins TRBV7-9 and TRBJ2-2, with D perhaps TRBD1 or TRBD2 (5 bases each). In germline, CDR1 is SEHNR, CDR2 FQNEAQ (reference sequence). The length of the CDR3 is 18 residues. With 5 bases removed from V and 2 bases from J, the gap between germline ends came to 21 bases. The CDR3 sequence: CASSTQEYSGSNTGELFF. The CDR3 region has the DNA TGTGCCAGCAGCACACAGGAGTACTCTGGGAGTAACACCGGGGAGCTGTTTTTT.

The rearrangement links TRBV7-9 to TRBJ2-3; D may match TRBD1 or TRBD2 (5 bases each). Germline CDR1 is SEHNR and CDR2 is FQNEAQ (reference sequence). The CDR3 length is 15 residues. The V gene lost 3 bases and the J gene lost 3 bases, with 13 bases spanning the gap. The CDR3 DNA reads TGTGCCAGCAGCTTTTTTGGGGGAGCAACAGATACGCAGTATTTT. Translation gives CASSFFGGATDTQYF.